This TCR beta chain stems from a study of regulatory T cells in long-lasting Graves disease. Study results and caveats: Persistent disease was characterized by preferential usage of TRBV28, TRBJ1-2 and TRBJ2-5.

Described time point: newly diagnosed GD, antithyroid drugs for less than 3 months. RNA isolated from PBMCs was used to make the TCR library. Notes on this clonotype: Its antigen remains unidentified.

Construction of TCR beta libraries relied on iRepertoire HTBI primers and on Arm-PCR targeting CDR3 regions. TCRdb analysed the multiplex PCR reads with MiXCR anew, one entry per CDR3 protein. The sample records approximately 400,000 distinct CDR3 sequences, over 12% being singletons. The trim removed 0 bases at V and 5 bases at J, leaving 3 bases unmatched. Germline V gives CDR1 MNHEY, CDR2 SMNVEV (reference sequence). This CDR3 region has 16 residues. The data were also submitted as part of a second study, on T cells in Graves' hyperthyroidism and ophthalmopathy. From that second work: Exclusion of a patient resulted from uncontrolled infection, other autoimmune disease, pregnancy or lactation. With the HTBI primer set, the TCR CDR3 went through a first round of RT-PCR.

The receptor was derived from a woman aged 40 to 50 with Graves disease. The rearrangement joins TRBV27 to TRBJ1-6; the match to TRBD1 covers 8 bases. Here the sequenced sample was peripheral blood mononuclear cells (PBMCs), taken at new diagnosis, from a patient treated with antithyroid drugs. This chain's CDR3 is CASSLSYRGDNSPLHF. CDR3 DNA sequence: TGTGCCAGCAGTTTATCCTACAGGGGGGATAATTCACCCCTCCACTTT.